This entry lists 14 T cell receptor beta chains sequenced from one sample in a study of T-cell memory formation after mild COVID-19 (dated by TCRdb to the early 2020s). Library creation used 5' RACE. For sequencing, an Illumina NovaSeq 6000 was employed. The raw public reads went through TCRdb reprocessing: fastp at Q25, MiXCR clone calling, in-frame beta chains kept. For every CDR3 protein sequence, its rows merge into one entry that carries the most common genes and DNA. The sample profile shows around 440,000 distinct CDR3 sequences; 15% to 20% of them were found once. 9% to 15% of the sample is taken by the ten largest. The sample consisted of PBMCs or a T cell subset sorted from them (not recorded which). The receptors shown here come from an adult woman who had mild COVID-19 (a few samples of this study predate the infection). The sample titles of this study are shuffled in the database, so cell type and time point are left out; the donor was told from shared clones.

This clonotype has more than one count but fewer than ten. The chain uses TRBV25-1 and TRBJ2-5; 7 bases are a match to TRBD1. The CDR3 consists of 14 residues. J lost 4 bases, V lost 3 bases, and 5 bases had no gene match. Germline loops: CDR1 MGHDK, CDR2 SYGVNS. The CDR3 is CASSDPTGVETQYF. CDR3 nucleotide sequence: TGTGCCAGCAGTGACCCCACAGGGGTAGAGACCCAGTACTTC. The whole variable domain, filled in from reference TRBV25-1 and TRBJ2-5, reads EADIYQTPRYLVIGTGKKITLECSQTMGHDKMYWYQQDPGMELHLIHYSYGVNSTEKGDLSSESTVSRIRTEHFPLTLESARPSHTSQYLCASSDPTGVETQYFGPGTRLLVL.

The V call is TRBV12-3 or TRBV12-4, the J call TRBJ2-3, with 7 bases that match TRBD1. CDR3 length equals 14 residues. Trimming took 7 bases from V and 3 from J; bases not matched to a gene: 7. The CDR3 DNA reads as TGTGCCAGCAAACGACAGGGTTGGACAGATACGCAGTATTTT. Translating gives CASKRQGWTDTQYF.

The V and J genes are TRBV11-2 and TRBJ2-1, with 8 bases identical to TRBD2. The germline CDR1 and CDR2 sequences are SGHAT and FQNNGV. V was clipped by 6 bases and J by 0 bases; unmatched bases: 4. This CDR3 has 15 amino acids. The CDR3 nucleotides are TGTGCCAGCAGGGTAGCGGGATCCTCCTACAATGAGCAGTTCTTC. Its translation is CASRVAGSSYNEQFF.

This clonotype was picked up a small number of times. The DNA of the CDR3 is TGTGCCAGCAGCGTAGCCTCCTACAATGAGCAGTTCTTC. As protein: CASSVASYNEQFF. This sequence joins TRBV9 and TRBJ2-1; D is uncertain. Germline V CDR1 and CDR2: SGDLS, YYNGEE. CDR3 length: 13 residues. The V and J ends lost 0 bases and 0 bases respectively, with 1 base between them.

V usage is TRBV5-1 and J usage is TRBJ1-5, with D unresolved. Germline V lookup: CDR1 SGHRS, CDR2 YFSETQ. The CDR3 is made up of 15 amino acids. The V gene lost 3 bases and the J gene lost 6 bases, with 16 bases spanning the gap. The chain's CDR3 is CASSWGAGSGQPQHF. In DNA, the CDR3 is TGCGCCAGCAGCTGGGGAGCGGGTTCGGGTCAGCCCCAGCATTTT.

This clonotype has more than one count but fewer than ten. The V call is TRBV6-1, the J call TRBJ2-1, with 7 bases identical to TRBD1. Germline V gene sequence: CDR1 MNHNS, CDR2 SASEGT. There are 14 residues in the CDR3. Trimming cost V 5 bases and J 10 bases; bases outside gene matches: 11. This CDR3 is CASSLGQIRLEQFF. CDR3 coding DNA: TGTGCCAGCAGTTTGGGACAGATCCGACTCGAGCAGTTCTTC.

This clonotype was counted only a few times. V is TRBV6-2 or TRBV6-3 and J is TRBJ2-1; a possible D gene is TRBD1 (5 bases). The germline CDR1 and CDR2 sequences are MNHEY and SVGEGT. V lost 10 bases and J 4 bases, leaving 14 bases between the germline ends. CDR3 length: 13 amino acids. This CDR3 reads CATTLGLYNEQFF. Written as DNA, the CDR3 is TGTGCCACCACCTTGGGGCTTTACAATGAGCAGTTCTTC.

This clonotype was observed a few times. The J gene is TRBJ1-1, the V gene TRBV15; D uncertain. The V end lost 1 base, the J end lost 1 base, and 13 bases lay between the germline ends. Germline CDR1 LNHNV, CDR2 YYDKDF (reference sequence). The CDR3 spans 16 residues. The DNA for the CDR3 is TGTGCCACCAGCAGAGGTGGCGTGTTTGGGAACACTGAAGCTTTCTTT. Protein product: CATSRGGVFGNTEAFF.

The genes are TRBV7-2 and TRBJ1-1; D perhaps matches TRBD1 (6 bases). This CDR3 is built from 14 residues. V lost 2 bases, J lost 3 bases, and 10 bases lay in between. Germline-derived CDR1 and CDR2 are SGHTA and FQGNSA. The CDR3 DNA follows: TGTGCCAGCAGCTTACAGTGGACAGACACTGAAGCTTTCTTT. Translation gives CASSLQWTDTEAFF.

In this sample, this clonotype turned up many times. The chain is built from TRBV4-2 and TRBJ1-2, with 8 bases matching TRBD1. The germline V gene encodes CDR1 LGHNA and CDR2 YNFKEQ. The V segment lost 0 bases and the J segment 4 bases; nucleotides outside the gene matches: 10. This CDR3 region has 17 residues. The CDR3 protein is CASSQEWAGGHSYGYTF. The DNA of the CDR3 is TGTGCCAGCAGCCAAGAATGGGCAGGGGGCCACTCCTATGGCTACACCTTC.

The CDR3 DNA reads as TGTGCCAGCAGTTACTCGGGAGGGAAGGGGACTGAAGCTTTCTTT. Its protein is CASSYSGGKGTEAFF. The gene calls are TRBV6-2 or TRBV6-3 and TRBJ1-1, with D possibly being TRBD1 (5 bases). CDR1 MNHEY and CDR2 SVGEGT come from the germline V gene. The length of the CDR3 is 15 residues. The V end was cut by 0 bases, the J end by 5 bases, with 13 bases between.

The V and J genes are TRBV20-1 and TRBJ1-1; D call uncertain. V was cut by 6 bases and J by 0 bases, with 14 bases left in between. CDR3 size: 14 residues. In germline, CDR1 is DFQATT, CDR2 SNEGSKA (reference sequence). The CDR3, as DNA: TGCAGTGCGGGCGAAGGCGGAATGAACACTGAAGCTTTCTTT. Protein: CSAGEGGMNTEAFF.

V and J are TRBV24-1 and TRBJ2-3; either TRBD1 or TRBD2 may fit D (5 bases each). Germline values: CDR1 KGHDR, CDR2 SFDVKD. CDR3 length: 15 residues. V dropped 2 bases and J dropped 4 bases, with 12 bases sitting between them. The CDR3 spells CATSDSGAGPDTQYF. The DNA of the CDR3 is TGTGCCACCAGTGATTCCGGGGCCGGGCCAGATACGCAGTATTTT.

This clonotype was counted a few times. This sequence joins TRBV29-1 and TRBJ2-2, with 7 bases that match TRBD2. This CDR3 spans 15 amino acids. Germline V lookup: CDR1 SQVTM, CDR2 ANQGSEA. The ends lost 2 bases at V and 6 bases at J; junction bases unmatched: 9. DNA of the CDR3: TGCAGCGTTGAACTAGCGGTTGCTACCCCCGGGGAGCTGTTTTTT. Translation: CSVELAVATPGELFF.